This T cell receptor beta chain was recovered during a study of blood T cell repertoires in COVID-19. In the study overall: The study drew acute and convalescent COVID-19 samples from the United States, Italy and Spain.

Looked up from germline, CDR1 is LGHNA and CDR2 is YSLEER. The V end lost 4 bases, the J end lost 1 base, and 17 bases lay between the germline ends. This CDR3 has 16 amino acids. Only in-frame clones appear in the TCRdb table, and some are missing; sequencing was by immunoSEQ multiplex PCR. Of 150,000 to 200,000 clones detected, around 80% appear once; the ten largest clones hold roughly 9.1%. The V and J genes are TRBV4-3 and TRBJ2-7; weak D call: TRBD2 (5 bases). The receptor comes from a woman of 80 years or more with active or convalescent COVID-19. Sequencing was done on a sample of peripheral blood. The CDR3 spells CASSRSTEGLSYEQYF. The CDR3 DNA is TGCGCCAGCAGCCGCTCAACCGAGGGCCTATCCTACGAGCAGTACTTC.